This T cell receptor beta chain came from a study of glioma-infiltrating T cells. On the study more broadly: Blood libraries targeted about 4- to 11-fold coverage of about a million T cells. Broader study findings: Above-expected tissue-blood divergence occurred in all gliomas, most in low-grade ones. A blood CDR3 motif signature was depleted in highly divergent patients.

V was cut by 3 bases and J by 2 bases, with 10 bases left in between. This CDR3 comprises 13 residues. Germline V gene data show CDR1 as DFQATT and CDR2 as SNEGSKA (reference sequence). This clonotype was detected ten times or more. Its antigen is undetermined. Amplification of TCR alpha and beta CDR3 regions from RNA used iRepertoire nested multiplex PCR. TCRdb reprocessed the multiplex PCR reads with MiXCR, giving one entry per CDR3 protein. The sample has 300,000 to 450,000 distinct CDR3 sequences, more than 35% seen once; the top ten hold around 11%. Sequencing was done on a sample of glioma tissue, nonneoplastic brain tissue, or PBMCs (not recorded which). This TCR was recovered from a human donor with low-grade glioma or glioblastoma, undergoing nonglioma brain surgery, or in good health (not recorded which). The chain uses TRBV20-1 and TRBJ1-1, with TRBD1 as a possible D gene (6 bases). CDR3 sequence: CSASRGHNTEAFF. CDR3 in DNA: TGCAGTGCTAGTAGGGGACATAACACTGAAGCTTTCTTT.